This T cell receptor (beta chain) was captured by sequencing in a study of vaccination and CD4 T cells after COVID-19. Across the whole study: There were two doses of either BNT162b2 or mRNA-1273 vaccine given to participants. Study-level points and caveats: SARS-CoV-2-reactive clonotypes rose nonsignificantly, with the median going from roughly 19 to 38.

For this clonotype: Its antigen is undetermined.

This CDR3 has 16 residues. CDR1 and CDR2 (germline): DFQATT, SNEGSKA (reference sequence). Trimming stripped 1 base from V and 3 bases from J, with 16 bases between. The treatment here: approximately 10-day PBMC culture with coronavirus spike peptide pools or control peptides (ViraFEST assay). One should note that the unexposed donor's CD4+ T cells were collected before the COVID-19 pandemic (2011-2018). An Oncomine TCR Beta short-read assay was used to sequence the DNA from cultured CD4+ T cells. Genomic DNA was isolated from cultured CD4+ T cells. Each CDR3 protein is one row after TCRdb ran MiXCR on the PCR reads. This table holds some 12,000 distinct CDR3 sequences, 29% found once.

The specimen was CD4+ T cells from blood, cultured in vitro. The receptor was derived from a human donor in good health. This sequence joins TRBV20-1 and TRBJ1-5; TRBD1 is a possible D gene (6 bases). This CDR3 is CSARARGAGNNQPQHF. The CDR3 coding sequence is TGCAGTGCTAGAGCTAGGGGGGCCGGGAACAATCAGCCCCAGCATTTT.